Listed below are T cell receptor beta chains from one sample, sequenced in a study of response to subunit inactivated influenza vaccine. TCRdb independently ran MiXCR on the RT-PCR reads; one entry per CDR3 protein. The sample holds some 850,000 distinct CDR3 sequences, around a sixth seen once. The sample was PBMCs from blood, taken 4 to 6 days after vaccination. Every receptor here comes from a man between 50 and 59 years old who received an inactivated influenza vaccine. Each CDR3 is given with its conserved first and last residue. A D gene is named only where the DNA matches it firmly. Size tells how often a clone was seen (once, few, many) or the class of an expanded clone, and some rows leave it out.

>TRBV5-1|TRBJ2-3|TRBD1|few
TGCGCCAGCAGCTTAGGGACAGGGAGAGGGGATACGCAGTATTTT
CASSLGTGRGDTQYF
>TRBV20-1|TRBJ1-6|TRBD1|many
TGCAGTGCTAGAGGGCCCGGGACAGATAATTCACCCCTCCACTTT
CSARGPGTDNSPLHF
>TRBV20-1|TRBJ2-4|TRBD1|few
TGCAGTGCTAGACGCCCCCGAAGCGACAGGGGGCGGGACATTCAGTACTTC
CSARRPRSDRGRDIQYF
>TRBV14|TRBJ2-4|.|.
TGTGCCAGCAGCCAAGATTGGGCGGCCAACATTCAGTACTTC
CASSQDWAANIQYF
>TRBV5-1|TRBJ2-1|.|.
TGCGCCAGCAGCTTGGCCCCTAGCGAGAATGAGCAGTTCTTC
CASSLAPSENEQFF
>TRBV20-1|TRBJ2-5|TRBD2|few
TGCAGTGCTGCCGGGGGGGCCCAGGAGACCCAGTACTTC
CSAAGGAQETQYF
>TRBV28|TRBJ2-5|TRBD2|.
TGTGCCACCGGACTAGCCTTAAGAGAGACCCAGTACTTC
CATGLALRETQYF
>TRBV7-9|TRBJ2-3|.|many
TGTGCCAGCAGCCAGCCCGGCACAGATACGCAGTATTTT
CASSQPGTDTQYF
>TRBV4-2|TRBJ2-1|TRBD1|.
TGTGCCAGCAGCGACCGGGACAGGGGTATCAATGAGCAGTTCTTC
CASSDRDRGINEQFF
>TRBV20-1|TRBJ2-1|.|.
TGCAGTGCTAGAGATCCCCTCAGGGGTGAATACAATGAGCAGTTCTTC
CSARDPLRGEYNEQFF
>TRBV6-5|TRBJ1-1|TRBD1|many
TGTGCCAGCAGTTATACCGGGACAGGGGCTGGGGGCACTGAAGCTTTCTTT
CASSYTGTGAGGTEAFF
>TRBV29-1|TRBJ2-1|.|few
TGCAGCGTTGAAGGAGGGGGGAGCGGTTACAATGAGCAGTTCTTC
CSVEGGGSGYNEQFF
>TRBV6-5|TRBJ1-1|.|many
TGTGCCAGCAGTTACTCGGCCAGAAACACTGAAGCTTTCTTT
CASSYSARNTEAFF
>TRBV19|TRBJ1-1|.|.
TGTGCCAGTACCCCAACCCGGGCCGAACGGGTCACTGAAGCTTTCTTT
CASTPTRAERVTEAFF
>TRBV7-3|TRBJ2-1|TRBD1|many
TGTGCCAGCAGCCGTATGACAGGGGGAGCGAATGAGCAGTTCTTC
CASSRMTGGANEQFF
>TRBV12-3/TRBV12-4|TRBJ1-1|.|.
TGTGCCAGCAGTTTTTTAACAGGGCCGAACACTGAAGCTTTCTTT
CASSFLTGPNTEAFF
>TRBV2|TRBJ2-3|TRBD2|.
TGTGCCAGCAGTACACCAGCGGGGGGTTTGGATACGCAGTATTTT
CASSTPAGGLDTQYF
>TRBV6-5|TRBJ2-6|.|many
TGTGCCAGCAGTTACTCTGGGGCCAACGTCCTGACTTTC
CASSYSGANVLTF
>TRBV7-2|TRBJ2-3|.|.
TGTGCCAGCAGCTTACGGACGCATACGCAGTATTTT
CASSLRTHTQYF
>TRBV20-1|TRBJ2-1|.|.
TGCAGTGCTAACCGGGCCCCTATTTACAATGAGCAGTTCTTC
CSANRAPIYNEQFF
>TRBV6-1|TRBJ1-2|.|few
TGTGCCAGCATCAGGGGCGAGGGCATCTATGGCTACACCTTC
CASIRGEGIYGYTF
>TRBV7-9|TRBJ1-4|.|few
TGTGCCAGCAGCTTAATCGACAGAAAAAAACTGTTTTTT
CASSLIDRKKLFF
>TRBV27|TRBJ1-2|TRBD1|.
TGTGCCAGCAAACGGACAGGGTTCAACTATGGCTACACCTTC
CASKRTGFNYGYTF
>TRBV6-1|TRBJ1-6|.|.
TGTGCCACCCGCGGTCGCTCCTATAATTCACCCCTCCACTTT
CATRGRSYNSPLHF
>TRBV6-5|TRBJ1-2|.|few
TGTGCCAGCAGTTACGGCGGCAGCCGACATGGCTACACCTTC
CASSYGGSRHGYTF
>TRBV28|TRBJ1-1|.|.
TGTGCCAGCGGTTGGGGCCTATCCAACACTGAAGCTTTCTTT
CASGWGLSNTEAFF
>TRBV11-2|TRBJ2-1|TRBD2|.
TGTGCCAGCAGCTTGAGGACTAGCGGGGGGGACAATGAGCAGTTCTTC
CASSLRTSGGDNEQFF
>TRBV7-9|TRBJ1-2|.|.
TGTGCCAGCAGCTTAGTTTGGCAGGGTGATGGCTACACCTTC
CASSLVWQGDGYTF
>TRBV11-2|TRBJ2-1|TRBD2|few
TGTGCCAGCAGCCTAAGTCGGCCGGGGACGAGCGGGGCTTTCGGGCAGTTCTTC
CASSLSRPGTSGAFGQFF
>TRBV29-1|TRBJ2-7|TRBD2|many
TGCAGCGTTTACAGCGGGGGCGGGACCTACGAGCAGTACTTC
CSVYSGGGTYEQYF
>TRBV29-1|TRBJ1-2|.|.
TGCAGCGTCCGCAATCTGGACTCCTATGGCTACACCTTC
CSVRNLDSYGYTF
>TRBV6-2/TRBV6-3|TRBJ2-1|.|.
TGTGCCAGCAGTTACCTGGGGGTCCCCTACAATGAGCAGTTCTTC
CASSYLGVPYNEQFF
>TRBV28|TRBJ2-5|TRBD1|once
TGTGCCAGCAGTTTAGTCAGGGGGAGACAAGAGACCCAGTACTTC
CASSLVRGRQETQYF